These 30 T cell receptor beta chains originate from one sample sequenced in a study of T cells in Graves' hyperthyroidism and ophthalmopathy. Amplification of TCR beta CDR3 regions used RNA as the template. Carried out on the TCR CDR3, a first-round RT-PCR used the HTBI primer set. TCRdb called the multiplex PCR reads again in MiXCR, with one record for every CDR3 protein. This table has a few hundred thousand distinct CDR3 sequences, approximately 20% appearing once. Sequenced input: blood. The receptor source for this set is a man aged 35 to 55 with Graves' hyperthyroidism.

The J gene is TRBJ2-7, the V gene TRBV12-3 or TRBV12-4, with D hard to call. V shed 2 bases and J shed 5 bases, with 4 bases lying between them. The CDR3 spans 11 residues. The CDR3 is CASSLLDEQYF. Written as DNA, the CDR3 is TGTGCCAGCAGTTTATTGGACGAGCAGTACTTC.

This clonotype appeared many times. The V and J genes are TRBV20-1 and TRBJ2-3, with 13 bases identical to TRBD2. The CDR3 spans 16 residues. With 0 bases clipped from V and 2 bases from J, the junction kept 2 bases outside the gene matches. CDR1 is DFQATT, CDR2 SNEGSKA, per germline (reference sequence). For the CDR3, the DNA is TGCAGTGCTAGAGAAACTAGCGGGGGGGTCACAGATACGCAGTATTTT. It yields the protein CSARETSGGVTDTQYF.

Ten or more counts support this clonotype. J is TRBJ1-5 and V is TRBV6-2 or TRBV6-3; D remains ambiguous. V dropped 7 bases and J dropped 5 bases, with 18 bases sitting between them. This CDR3 region has 15 residues. Germline V CDR1 and CDR2: MNHEY, SVGEGT. The CDR3, as DNA: TGTGCCAGCAAACTTACCCCAGCGCCCCATCAGCCCCAGCATTTT. This translates into CASKLTPAPHQPQHF.

This clonotype was observed at least ten times. The chain carries TRBV19 and TRBJ2-2; D is unclear. The V end was cut by 5 bases, the J end by 2 bases, with 9 bases between. Germline V CDR1 and CDR2: LNHDA, SQIVND (reference sequence). The CDR3 has 14 amino acids. CDR3 residues: CASSVRRNTGELFF. As DNA, the CDR3 is TGTGCCAGTAGTGTCAGGAGAAACACCGGGGAGCTGTTTTTT.

This clonotype was picked up many times. V is TRBV28 and J is TRBJ2-2; 7 bases fit TRBD1. V lost 5 bases and J lost 2; bases outside the gene matches: 11. There are 17 residues in the CDR3. In germline, CDR1 is MDHEN, CDR2 SYDVKM. The CDR3 is CASSPPRTGDNTGELFF. DNA for the CDR3: TGTGCCAGCAGTCCCCCCCGAACAGGGGACAACACCGGGGAGCTGTTTTTT. Variable domain in full (rest from reference TRBV28 and TRBJ2-2): DVKVTQSSRYLVKRTGEKVFLECVQDMDHENMFWYRQDPGLGLRLIYFSYDVKMKEKGDIPEGYSVSREKKERFSLILESASTNQTSMYLCASSPPRTGDNTGELFFGEGSRLTVL.

The V and J genes are TRBV20-1 and TRBJ2-5; possibly TRBD1 or TRBD2 for D (7 bases each). This CDR3 spans 13 amino acids. Germline lookup yields CDR1 DFQATT and CDR2 SNEGSKA (reference sequence). Trimming pared 5 bases from V and 5 bases from J, leaving 15 bases between. DNA of the CDR3: TGCAGTGCTCGGACTAGGGGGCTTGAGACCCAGTACTTC. Protein sequence: CSARTRGLETQYF.

The chain recombines TRBV9 with TRBJ1-2; D unclear. The germline CDR1 and CDR2 sequences are SGDLS and YYNGEE. Trimming took off 0 bases at V and 6 bases at J, with 15 bases between the two ends. The CDR3 contains 15 residues. The CDR3 here is CASSVGWAGMNGYTF. The CDR3 DNA reads TGTGCCAGCAGCGTAGGGTGGGCAGGAATGAATGGCTACACCTTC.

In its sample, this clonotype was seen many times. The J gene is TRBJ2-3, the V gene TRBV6-2 or TRBV6-3; D is unclear. V was pared by 5 bases and J by 2 bases, with 8 bases between. This CDR3 is 13 amino acids long. CDR1 is MNHEY and CDR2 is SVGEGT in the germline V gene. Here the CDR3 DNA reads TGTGCCAGCAGTAAGGAGAACACAGATACGCAGTATTTT. Protein: CASSKENTDTQYF.

This clonotype came up many times. The chain recombines TRBV3-1 with TRBJ2-3, with unresolved D. V shed 1 base and J shed 5 bases, with 7 bases lying between them. This CDR3 has 13 amino acids. CDR1 is LGHDT, CDR2 YNNKEL, per germline (reference sequence). CDR3 nucleotides: TGTGCCAGCAGCCAAGGGAGTCGAGATACGCAGTATTTT. Its protein is CASSQGSRDTQYF.

This clonotype was detected ten times or more. The CDR3 bases are TGTGCCTGGGGTATACAGGGGGCCTACGAGCAGTACTTC. This encodes CAWGIQGAYEQYF. The chain recombines TRBV30 with TRBJ2-7; TRBD1 matches at 8 bases. Germline lookup yields CDR1 GTSNPN and CDR2 SVGIG (reference sequence). V was clipped by 5 bases and J by 2 bases; unmatched bases: 5. This CDR3 contains 13 residues.

This clonotype was observed at least ten times. The genes are TRBV30 and TRBJ2-3; D may be TRBD1 (6 bases). The germline V gene has CDR1 GTSNPN and CDR2 SVGIG (reference sequence). The CDR3 is 12 residues long. V lost 6 bases to trimming and J lost 2 bases, with 9 bases between them. The chain's CDR3 is CACRGFTDTQYF. CDR3 nucleotide sequence: TGTGCCTGCAGGGGATTCACAGATACGCAGTATTTT.

At least ten counts were recorded for this clonotype. The chain is built from TRBV5-1 and TRBJ1-2; D uncertain. Trimming pared 0 bases from V and 4 bases from J, leaving 10 bases between. The germline gives CDR1 SGHRS, CDR2 YFSETQ. The CDR3 runs to 14 residues. Written as DNA, the CDR3 is TGCGCCAGCAGCTTGGAGGGCCAGACCTATGGCTACACCTTC. Translating gives CASSLEGQTYGYTF. The whole variable domain, remainder taken from reference TRBV5-1 and TRBJ1-2, is KAGVTQTPRYLIKTRGQQVTLSCSPISGHRSVSWYQQTPGQGLQFLFEYFSETQRNKGNFPGRFSGRQFSNSRSEMNVSTLELGDSALYLCASSLEGQTYGYTFGSGTRLTVV.

The sample holds many counts of this clonotype. The V call is TRBV27, the J call TRBJ1-5; D ambiguous. The germline V gene encodes CDR1 MNHEY and CDR2 SMNVEV (reference sequence). The CDR3 contains 16 residues. V was cut by 4 bases and J by 2 bases, with 15 bases left in between. The CDR3 is CASSSAEMVGNQPQHF. The CDR3 region has the DNA TGTGCCAGCAGTTCAGCGGAGATGGTTGGCAATCAGCCCCAGCATTTT.

Many counts were recorded for this clonotype. The chain recombines TRBV11-2 with TRBJ1-4; D perhaps matches TRBD1 (6 bases). V was clipped by 0 bases and J by 4 bases, with 9 bases between them. The CDR3 contains 15 residues. Per the germline V gene, CDR1 is SGHAT and CDR2 is FQNNGV. CDR3 DNA: TGTGCCAGCAGCTTAGACAGGGGCGGTAATGAAAAACTGTTTTTT. This translates into CASSLDRGGNEKLFF.

This clonotype was seen many times. J is TRBJ1-2 and V is TRBV12-3 or TRBV12-4; D unclear. CDR3 length: 13 amino acids. The V gene lost 6 bases and the J gene lost 6 bases, with 14 bases spanning the gap. Written as DNA, the CDR3 is TGTGCCAGCAGCAAACAGATTTGGGATGGCTACACCTTC. Translation gives CASSKQIWDGYTF.

This clonotype was recorded many times. This chain links TRBV7-8 with TRBJ1-1; a weak D match, TRBD1 (5 bases). Trimming shortened V by 3 bases and J by 6 bases, and 23 bases separated the two germline ends. Germline assignment: CDR1 SGHVS and CDR2 FQNEAQ. The CDR3 consists of 17 residues. CDR3 loop: CASSLRISTGPGAEAFF. CDR3 DNA: TGTGCCAGCAGCTTGCGAATATCTACGGGGCCGGGGGCTGAAGCTTTCTTT.

There are a few counts of this clonotype. The V gene is TRBV3-1, the J gene TRBJ1-3, with no clear D. CDR1 and CDR2 (germline): LGHDT, YNNKEL (reference sequence). This CDR3 region has 18 residues. V was trimmed by 0 bases and J by 0 bases, leaving 15 bases between them. This CDR3 reads CASSQDPTLVNSGNTIYF. The CDR3 nucleotides read TGTGCCAGCAGCCAAGACCCCACCCTAGTCAACTCTGGAAACACCATATATTTT.

This clonotype has ten or more counts. The chain has TRBV20-1 and TRBJ2-7; maybe TRBD2 (6 bases). The ends were cut back, 0 bases at V and 3 bases at J, with 15 bases in the middle. CDR1 and CDR2 (germline): DFQATT, SNEGSKA (reference sequence). This CDR3 has 15 residues. The DNA of the CDR3 is TGCAGTGCTAGAGACTGGGGGGAGACCGACTACGAGCAGTACTTC. This translates into CSARDWGETDYEQYF.

There are many counts of this clonotype. The chain links TRBV28 to TRBJ1-2; perhaps TRBD1 as D (5 bases). From germline, CDR1 is MDHEN and CDR2 SYDVKM. V was shortened by 8 bases and J by 4 bases, with 17 bases between the two germline ends. The CDR3 covers 14 residues. The CDR3: CASGTPGAAYGYTF. The DNA of the CDR3 is TGTGCCAGCGGGACCCCGGGCGCGGCCTATGGCTACACCTTC.

CDR3 bases: TGTGCCAGCAGTTACTCGAGGGGCCCCCAGCCCCAGCATTTT. Protein product: CASSYSRGPQPQHF. The chain has TRBV6-2 or TRBV6-3 and TRBJ1-5; a weak D match, TRBD1 (5 bases). Germline V CDR1 and CDR2: MNHEY, SVGEGT. This CDR3 is built from 14 residues. With 0 bases removed from V and 7 bases from J, the gap between germline ends came to 10 bases.

This clonotype has a handful of counts. The chain is built from TRBV6-2 or TRBV6-3 and TRBJ2-3; 10 bases match TRBD1. The CDR3 is made up of 17 amino acids. Germline values: CDR1 MNHEY, CDR2 SVGEGT. The junction had 10 bases not matched to a gene; V was cut back by 7 bases and J by 0 bases. The CDR3 DNA follows: TGTGCCAGCACCTACCAGGCGGGACAGGGGAGCACAGATACGCAGTATTTT. Translating gives CASTYQAGQGSTDTQYF.

This sequence joins TRBV7-9 and TRBJ2-5; the match to TRBD1 covers 7 bases. Germline-derived CDR1 and CDR2 are SEHNR and FQNEAQ (reference sequence). The junction had 4 bases not matched to a gene; V was cut back by 4 bases and J by 5 bases. The CDR3 spans 13 residues. This CDR3 is CASSSQGMETQYF. The CDR3 DNA is TGTGCCAGCAGCTCACAGGGGATGGAGACCCAGTACTTC.

In its sample, this clonotype was seen a few times. This chain connects TRBV18 to TRBJ2-2; 9 bases agree with TRBD1. The CDR3 loop spans 14 amino acids. V lost 3 bases, J lost 6 bases, and 2 bases stayed unmatched. The germline V gene has CDR1 KGHSH and CDR2 LQKENI. CDR3 DNA sequence: TGTGCCAGCTCACCGGGACAGGGCCCCGGGGAGCTGTTTTTT. Translated: CASSPGQGPGELFF.

This clonotype was detected many times. CDR3 nucleotides: TGTGCCAGCAGCTTAAGCCCCTCGAGCAGCTCTCTGAACACTGAAGCTTTCTTT. The encoded protein is CASSLSPSSSSLNTEAFF. This chain connects TRBV7-2 to TRBJ1-1; D remains ambiguous. Germline loops: CDR1 SGHTA, CDR2 FQGNSA. The CDR3 covers 18 residues. V was cut by 2 bases and J by 0 bases, with 19 bases left in between.

This clonotype was recorded at least ten times. The V call is TRBV7-9, the J call TRBJ1-5; D not resolved. The CDR3 length is 12 residues. Germline loops: CDR1 SEHNR, CDR2 FQNEAQ (reference sequence). V lost 5 bases to trimming and J lost 5 bases, with 7 bases between them. Here the CDR3 DNA reads TGTGCCAGCAGCCATGGGGATCAGCCCCAGCATTTT. This sequence encodes CASSHGDQPQHF.

The chain carries TRBV29-1 and TRBJ1-1; a possible D gene is TRBD1 (5 bases). Germline assignment: CDR1 SQVTM and CDR2 ANQGSEA. This CDR3 comprises 13 residues. V lost 5 bases, J lost 1 base, and 11 bases lay in between. The CDR3 region has the DNA TGCAGCGTTTGGGCCAGGGCGAACACTGAAGCTTTCTTT. This codes for CSVWARANTEAFF. The full variable domain, completed using reference TRBV29-1 and TRBJ1-1, is SAVISQKPSRDICQRGTSLTIQCQVDSQVTMMFWYRQQPGQSLTLIATANQGSEATYESGFVIDKFPISRPNLTFSTLTVSNMSPEDSSIYLCSVWARANTEAFFGQGTRLTVV.

The sample holds many counts of this clonotype. The chain has TRBV7-2 and TRBJ2-7; maybe TRBD1 (6 bases). The V gene's germline CDR1 is SGHTA and CDR2 FQGNSA. V shed 1 base and J shed 12 bases, with 16 bases lying between them. This CDR3 contains 13 residues. CDR3 coding DNA: TGTGCCAGCAGCTTAGACAGGGCCCTTTGGTTGTACTTC. Translated: CASSLDRALWLYF.

This clonotype occurred many times. The chain has TRBV5-1 and TRBJ2-3; D assignment may be TRBD1 or TRBD2 (5 bases each). The V end was cut by 5 bases, the J end by 5 bases, with 15 bases between. In germline, CDR1 is SGHRS, CDR2 YFSETQ. The CDR3 length is 14 residues. Here the CDR3 reads CASSPGMRGDTQYF. The CDR3 coding sequence is TGCGCCAGCAGTCCGGGGATGAGGGGAGATACGCAGTATTTT.

This clonotype was recorded many times. The CDR3, as DNA: TGCAGTGCTACCACGCAGAGGGCCCAGTACTTC. Protein product: CSATTQRAQYF. J is TRBJ2-5 and V is TRBV20-1; maybe TRBD2 (5 bases). The ends were cut back, 4 bases at V and 9 bases at J, with 12 bases in the middle. The CDR3 runs 11 residues. Germline CDR1 DFQATT, CDR2 SNEGSKA (reference sequence).

This clonotype was observed many times. The chain joins TRBV12-3 or TRBV12-4 to TRBJ2-1, with 11 bases lining up with TRBD2. V trimming: 6 bases; J trimming: 0 bases; junction bases outside the gene matches: 4. The CDR3 extends over 16 amino acids. The CDR3 sequence is CASRGTSGASYNEQFF. CDR3 sequence (DNA): TGTGCCAGCAGGGGGACTAGCGGTGCCTCCTACAATGAGCAGTTCTTC.